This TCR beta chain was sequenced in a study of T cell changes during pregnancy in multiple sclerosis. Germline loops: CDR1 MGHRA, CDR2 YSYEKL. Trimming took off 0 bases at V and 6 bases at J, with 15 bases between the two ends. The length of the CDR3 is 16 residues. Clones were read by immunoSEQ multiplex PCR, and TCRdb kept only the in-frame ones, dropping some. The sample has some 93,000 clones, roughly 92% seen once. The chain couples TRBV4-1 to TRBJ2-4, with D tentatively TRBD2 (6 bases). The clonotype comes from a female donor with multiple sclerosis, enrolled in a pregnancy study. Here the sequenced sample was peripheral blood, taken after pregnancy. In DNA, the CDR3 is TGCGCCAGCAGCCAAGATCGGGGGTTGTCAGGAAACATTCAGTACTTC. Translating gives CASSQDRGLSGNIQYF.